This TCR beta chain emerged from a study of Graves' ophthalmopathy and Graves' hyperthyroidism. Researchers took RNA transcripts and amplified TCR beta CDR3 regions from them. An initial RT-PCR round employing HTBI primers preceded a second-round multiplex PCR. TCRdb itself ran the multiplex PCR reads through MiXCR, one entry per CDR3 protein. This sample has over a million distinct CDR3 sequences, with about 36% found just once. CDR1 and CDR2 from the germline V gene are SEHNR and FQNEAQ (reference sequence). This CDR3 has 12 amino acids. Trimming shortened V by 6 bases and J by 4 bases, and 4 bases separated the two germline ends. Findings and limits, study-wide: A model built from 13 signatures distinguished ophthalmopathy from stable hyperthyroidism with around 91% sensitivity and approximately 80% specificity.

This clonotype was picked up many times. The antigen is unknown. V and J are TRBV7-9 and TRBJ2-6; D is unclear. The source is an adult man with Graves' hyperthyroidism. Sequences were obtained from peripheral blood or thyroid tissue (not recorded which). The CDR3 loop is CASRRGANVLTF. CDR3 coding DNA: TGTGCCAGCAGACGAGGGGCCAACGTCCTGACTTTC.